Listed below are T cell receptor beta chains from one sample, sequenced in a study of T cell repertoires in cytomegalovirus infection. Their specific antigens are unknown. TCRdb called the reads again in MiXCR, with one record for every CDR3 protein. The sample lists 640,000 or so distinct CDR3 sequences, roughly a third occurring once. The input for sequencing was cultured PBMCs, taken from culture after CMV antigen stimulation. The source is a human donor in good health (CMV status not recorded). Some clones in this sample may be carry-over from other donors' samples. Each CDR3 is given with its conserved first and last residue. The order of the fields is clone size, J gene, V gene, D gene, CDR3 DNA, CDR3 protein. The D gene is left open where the match is weak. Expanded clones are given a class, and other clones once, few, many or no size at all.

clone size: .
J gene: TRBJ1-1
V gene: TRBV29-1
D gene: TRBD1
CDR3 DNA: TGCAGCGCCCTAACAGGGGAGACTGAAGCTTTCTTT
CDR3 protein: CSALTGETEAFF

clone size: .
J gene: TRBJ2-1
V gene: TRBV7-2
D gene: .
CDR3 DNA: TGTGCCAGCCGACGAGTCTCCGCCCCCGATGAGCAGTTCTTC
CDR3 protein: CASRRVSAPDEQFF

clone size: .
J gene: TRBJ2-1
V gene: TRBV13
D gene: .
CDR3 DNA: TGTGCCAGCAGCTTCGTGGGAGGAGGCTACAATGAGCAGTTCTTC
CDR3 protein: CASSFVGGGYNEQFF

clone size: .
J gene: TRBJ2-2
V gene: TRBV27
D gene: TRBD1
CDR3 DNA: TGTGCCAGCACCCTGACAGGGGGCAACACCGGGGAGCTGTTTTTT
CDR3 protein: CASTLTGGNTGELFF

clone size: .
J gene: TRBJ2-1
V gene: TRBV7-6
D gene: .
CDR3 DNA: TGTGCCAGCAGCTTAGTTGGAGGGGGGGGTTACAATGAGCAGTTCTTC
CDR3 protein: CASSLVGGGGYNEQFF

clone size: .
J gene: TRBJ2-1
V gene: TRBV2
D gene: TRBD2
CDR3 DNA: TGTGCCAGCAGTATAGCGGGGCCCTCCTACAATGAGCAGTTCTTC
CDR3 protein: CASSIAGPSYNEQFF

clone size: few
J gene: TRBJ2-5
V gene: TRBV7-9
D gene: .
CDR3 DNA: TGTGCCAGCAGCCCAAACAGGAACCAAGAGACCCAGTACTTC
CDR3 protein: CASSPNRNQETQYF

clone size: .
J gene: TRBJ1-2
V gene: TRBV28
D gene: TRBD1
CDR3 DNA: TGTGCCAGCCTGGCAGGGGGACCTAACTATGGCTACACCTTC
CDR3 protein: CASLAGGPNYGYTF

clone size: .
J gene: TRBJ2-7
V gene: TRBV6-1
D gene: TRBD1
CDR3 DNA: TGTGCCAGCAGTGATCCCGGGACAGGGTACGAGCAGTACTTC
CDR3 protein: CASSDPGTGYEQYF

clone size: few
J gene: TRBJ1-1
V gene: TRBV6-2/TRBV6-3
D gene: .
CDR3 DNA: TGTGCCAGCAGTTATGTTCGTGAAGCTTTCTTT
CDR3 protein: CASSYVREAFF

clone size: few
J gene: TRBJ1-2
V gene: TRBV7-2
D gene: .
CDR3 DNA: TGTGCCAGCAGCTTAATGAGGGAGGGGGTATATGGCTACACCTTC
CDR3 protein: CASSLMREGVYGYTF

clone size: few
J gene: TRBJ1-4
V gene: TRBV28
D gene: .
CDR3 DNA: TGTGCCAGCAGTTTTGGGGTCCGCGAAAAACTGTTTTTT
CDR3 protein: CASSFGVREKLFF

clone size: once
J gene: TRBJ2-5
V gene: TRBV7-4
D gene: .
CDR3 DNA: TGTGCCAGCAGCTGGAGCGGACAGACTGAGACCCAGTACTTC
CDR3 protein: CASSWSGQTETQYF

clone size: .
J gene: TRBJ2-2
V gene: TRBV4-1
D gene: .
CDR3 DNA: TGCGCCAGCAGCCAAGAGGGGGGCCTGAACACCGGGGAGCTGTTTTTT
CDR3 protein: CASSQEGGLNTGELFF

clone size: .
J gene: TRBJ1-2
V gene: TRBV4-1
D gene: .
CDR3 DNA: TGCGCCAGCAGCCAAGTTGGAGGGAAGGGCTACACCTTC
CDR3 protein: CASSQVGGKGYTF

clone size: .
J gene: TRBJ2-5
V gene: TRBV15
D gene: .
CDR3 DNA: TGTGCCACCAGCAGAGATCCAGGGGCTTCAGAGACCCAGTACTTC
CDR3 protein: CATSRDPGASETQYF

clone size: few
J gene: TRBJ1-3
V gene: TRBV6-6
D gene: .
CDR3 DNA: TGTGCCAGCAGTTACTGGCAGGGAGACAACACCATATATTTT
CDR3 protein: CASSYWQGDNTIYF

clone size: .
J gene: TRBJ2-2
V gene: TRBV5-4
D gene: .
CDR3 DNA: TGTGCCAGCAACGGCGCCGGTTCGAACACCGGGGAGCTGTTTTTT
CDR3 protein: CASNGAGSNTGELFF

clone size: .
J gene: TRBJ2-4
V gene: TRBV19
D gene: TRBD2
CDR3 DNA: TGTGCCAGTAGTAACCCTCGGGACACTAGCGGAGAAAACATTCAGTACTTC
CDR3 protein: CASSNPRDTSGENIQYF

clone size: .
J gene: TRBJ1-6
V gene: TRBV6-5
D gene: TRBD1
CDR3 DNA: TGTGCCAGCAGAACCGGCAGACAGGGGGGCTCACCCCTCCACTTT
CDR3 protein: CASRTGRQGGSPLHF

clone size: .
J gene: TRBJ1-1
V gene: TRBV6-1
D gene: .
CDR3 DNA: TGTGCCAGCAAGGGAGCGGGGCGCCCGAACACTGAAGCTTTCTTT
CDR3 protein: CASKGAGRPNTEAFF

clone size: few
J gene: TRBJ1-5
V gene: TRBV15
D gene: .
CDR3 DNA: TGTGCCACCAGCAGAGATCCCACCCGAGATCAGCCCCAGCATTTT
CDR3 protein: CATSRDPTRDQPQHF

clone size: many
J gene: TRBJ2-7
V gene: TRBV7-2
D gene: .
CDR3 DNA: TGTGCCAGCAGCCGCCCAGGGATATACAAGCAGTACTTC
CDR3 protein: CASSRPGIYKQYF

clone size: .
J gene: TRBJ2-5
V gene: TRBV6-2/TRBV6-3
D gene: .
CDR3 DNA: TGTGCCAGCAGCCCAGAGGGGACCCAGTACTTC
CDR3 protein: CASSPEGTQYF

clone size: .
J gene: TRBJ1-2
V gene: TRBV2
D gene: TRBD1
CDR3 DNA: TGTGCCAGCAGTGAGGGACAGAACCATGGCTACACCTTC
CDR3 protein: CASSEGQNHGYTF

clone size: once
J gene: TRBJ1-2
V gene: TRBV6-2/TRBV6-3
D gene: .
CDR3 DNA: TGTGCCAGCAGTTATAGCACGTCGGGTGGCTACACCTTC
CDR3 protein: CASSYSTSGGYTF

clone size: few
J gene: TRBJ2-3
V gene: TRBV7-2
D gene: .
CDR3 DNA: TGTGCCAGCAGCTCGGTCCGTAGCACAGATACGCAGTATTTT
CDR3 protein: CASSSVRSTDTQYF

clone size: .
J gene: TRBJ2-3
V gene: TRBV7-2
D gene: .
CDR3 DNA: TGTGCCAGCAGCCCGAGGGGGATGGATACGCAGTATTTT
CDR3 protein: CASSPRGMDTQYF

clone size: .
J gene: TRBJ2-7
V gene: TRBV19
D gene: .
CDR3 DNA: TGTGCCAGTAGTATGCGCCAGGGTATATACGAGCAGTACTTC
CDR3 protein: CASSMRQGIYEQYF

clone size: .
J gene: TRBJ2-7
V gene: TRBV27
D gene: .
CDR3 DNA: TGTGCCAGCAGTTTAGGGAACGCGGCCGACGAGCAGTACTTC
CDR3 protein: CASSLGNAADEQYF

clone size: few
J gene: TRBJ1-2
V gene: TRBV28
D gene: .
CDR3 DNA: TGTGCCAGCAGTTTAGAGGGGGGGTCGCGCAGCTACACCTTC
CDR3 protein: CASSLEGGSRSYTF